The sequence of this T cell receptor (beta chain) was determined in a study of T cells in Graves' hyperthyroidism and ophthalmopathy. The table lists this clonotype with many counts. What it recognizes is unknown. Study findings and constraints: The model forecast ophthalmopathy, anticipating it by a median approximately 6.1 months before onset. Most clonotypes expanded in thyroid above 0.001 were likewise present in blood.

TCR beta CDR3 sequences were amplified from RNA transcripts. Researchers ran a first-round RT-PCR on the TCR CDR3 using the HTBI primer set. TCRdb fed the multiplex PCR reads into MiXCR, producing one record per CDR3 protein. The top ten hold about 20% of the sample, which has 550,000 to 700,000 distinct CDR3 sequences, about half seen once. V was clipped by 0 bases and J by 8 bases, with 16 bases between them. CDR1 and CDR2 from the germline V gene are MNHEY and SVGAGI. This CDR3 region has 15 residues. Input material: peripheral blood or thyroid tissue (not recorded which). This sequence originates from an adult woman with Graves' disease, either hyperthyroidism or ophthalmopathy (not recorded which). The chain links TRBV6-5 to TRBJ1-2, with D possibly being TRBD1 (5 bases). The CDR3 bases are TGTGCCAGCAGTTACTCGATGTTCCAGGGCTGGGGCTACACCTTC. Protein: CASSYSMFQGWGYTF.